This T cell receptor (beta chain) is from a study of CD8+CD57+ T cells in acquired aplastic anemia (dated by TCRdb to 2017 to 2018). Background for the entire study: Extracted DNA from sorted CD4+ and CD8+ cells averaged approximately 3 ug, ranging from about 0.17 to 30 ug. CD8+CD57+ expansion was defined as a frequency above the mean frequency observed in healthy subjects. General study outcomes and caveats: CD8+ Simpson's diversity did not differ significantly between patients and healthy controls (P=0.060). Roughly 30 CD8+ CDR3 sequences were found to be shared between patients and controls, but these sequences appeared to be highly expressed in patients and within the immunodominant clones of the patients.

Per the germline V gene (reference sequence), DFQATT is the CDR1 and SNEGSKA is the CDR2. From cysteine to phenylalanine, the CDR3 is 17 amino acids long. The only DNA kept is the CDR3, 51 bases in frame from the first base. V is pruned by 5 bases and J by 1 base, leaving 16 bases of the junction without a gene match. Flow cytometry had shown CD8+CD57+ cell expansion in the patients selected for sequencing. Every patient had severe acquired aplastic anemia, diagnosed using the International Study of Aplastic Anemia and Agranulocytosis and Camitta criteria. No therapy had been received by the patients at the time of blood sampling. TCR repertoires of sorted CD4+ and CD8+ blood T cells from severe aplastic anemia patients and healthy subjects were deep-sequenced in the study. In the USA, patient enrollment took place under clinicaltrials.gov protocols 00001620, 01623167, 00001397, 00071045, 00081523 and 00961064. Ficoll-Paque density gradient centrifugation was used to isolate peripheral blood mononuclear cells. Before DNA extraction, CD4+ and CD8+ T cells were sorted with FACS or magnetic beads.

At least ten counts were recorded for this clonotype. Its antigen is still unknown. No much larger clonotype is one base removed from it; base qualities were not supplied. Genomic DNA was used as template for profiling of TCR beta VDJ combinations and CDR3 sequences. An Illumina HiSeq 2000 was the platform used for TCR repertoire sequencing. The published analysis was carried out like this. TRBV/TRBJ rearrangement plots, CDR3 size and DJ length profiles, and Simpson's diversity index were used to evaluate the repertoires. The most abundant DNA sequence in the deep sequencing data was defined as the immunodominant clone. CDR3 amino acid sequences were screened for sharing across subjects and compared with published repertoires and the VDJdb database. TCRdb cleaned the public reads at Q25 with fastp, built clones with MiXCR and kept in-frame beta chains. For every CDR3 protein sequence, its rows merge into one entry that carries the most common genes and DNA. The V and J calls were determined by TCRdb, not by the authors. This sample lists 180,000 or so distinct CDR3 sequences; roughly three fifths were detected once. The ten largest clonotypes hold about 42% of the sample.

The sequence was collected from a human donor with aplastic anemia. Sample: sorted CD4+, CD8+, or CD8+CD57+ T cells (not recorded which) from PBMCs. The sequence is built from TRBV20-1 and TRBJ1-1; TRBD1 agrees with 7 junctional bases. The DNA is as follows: TGCAGTGCTCACGGGACAGTCGTTATAAGGGGGAACACTGAAGCTTTCTTT. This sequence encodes CSAHGTVVIRGNTEAFF.